The clone carrying this T cell receptor (beta chain) has more than one count but fewer than ten. Its antigen is not identified. The TCR beta cDNA libraries contained unique molecular identifiers. TCRdb fed the PCR reads into MiXCR, producing one record per CDR3 protein. The sample lists some 890,000 distinct CDR3 sequences, approximately 53% seen once, with approximately 4.2% in the top ten. This specimen comes from a study of post-analysis software for immune sequencing data. The study's findings and limits: For normalized Chao1 diversity, multiple sclerosis patients scored significantly lower than controls did. About five TRBV segments appeared more often in patients than in controls, and TRBV5-6, TRBV5-1 and TRBV20-1 were among these.

The CDR3 totals 17 residues. Trimming removed 7 bases from V and 1 base from J; junction bases left unmatched: 13. Germline CDR1 SNHLY, CDR2 FYNNEI. The J gene is TRBJ2-3, the V gene TRBV2; 8 bases agree with TRBD1. The sequence came from a girl aged 10 to 17 with multiple sclerosis. The sequenced material came from blood. The chain's CDR3 is CASTVRPDRDGTDTQYF. The CDR3 coding sequence is TGTGCCAGCACCGTACGGCCGGACAGGGACGGCACAGATACGCAGTATTTT. Full variable domain (outside the CDR3, taken from reference TRBV2 and TRBJ2-3): EPEVTQTPSHQVTQMGQEVILRCVPISNHLYFYWYRQILGQKVEFLVSFYNNEISEKSEIFDDQFSVERPDGSNFTLKIRSTKLEDSAMYFCASTVRPDRDGTDTQYFGPGTRLTVL.